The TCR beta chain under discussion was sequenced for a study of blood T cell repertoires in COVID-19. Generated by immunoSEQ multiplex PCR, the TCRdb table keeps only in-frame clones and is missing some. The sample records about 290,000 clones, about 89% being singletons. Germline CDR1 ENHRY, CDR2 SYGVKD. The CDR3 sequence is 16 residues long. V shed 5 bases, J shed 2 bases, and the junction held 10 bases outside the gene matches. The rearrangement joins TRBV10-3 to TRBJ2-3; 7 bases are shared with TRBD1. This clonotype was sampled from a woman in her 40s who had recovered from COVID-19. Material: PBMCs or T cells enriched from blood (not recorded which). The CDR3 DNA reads TGTGCCATCAGTCCCGGTAAGGGGGCAATCACAGATACGCAGTATTTT. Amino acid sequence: CAISPGKGAITDTQYF.